This T cell receptor (beta chain) was sequenced for a study of T cells in Graves' hyperthyroidism and ophthalmopathy. The study, taken as a whole, reports: In blood, most of the thyroid clonotypes expanded above 0.001 were also present.

This clonotype was found many times. The target antigen is unknown. Regions amplified from RNA transcripts were the TCR beta CDR3 regions. The TCR CDR3 first-round RT-PCR relied on the HTBI primer set. TCRdb independently ran MiXCR on the multiplex PCR reads; one entry per CDR3 protein. The data show under 750,000 distinct CDR3 sequences, around 20% seen once. In patients aged 18 to 65, hyperthyroidism was newly diagnosed, with duration under 2 months. Those patients with uncontrolled infection, other autoimmune disease, pregnancy or lactation were excluded. Thyroid ultrasound, orbital computed tomography, clinical symptoms, and serum thyroxine and TRAb underpinned diagnoses. Germline-derived CDR1 and CDR2 are MNHNS and SASEGT. The CDR3 contains 16 residues. V lost 4 bases and J lost 0, with 15 bases in between.

The J gene is TRBJ1-2, the V gene TRBV6-1; D is ambiguous. This sequence originates from a woman aged 50 to 60 with Graves' hyperthyroidism that later progressed to Graves' ophthalmopathy. The sample consisted of blood. The CDR3 here is CASSAQRSPSNYGYTF. As DNA, the CDR3 is TGTGCCAGCAGTGCTCAACGGTCCCCTTCTAACTATGGCTACACCTTC.